The T cell receptor (beta chain) under discussion was sequenced for a study of blood T cell repertoires in COVID-19. Turning to the study itself: Spain, Italy and the United States supplied samples that represented acute and convalescent COVID-19. T cells, B-cell-depleted T cells, or PBMCs provided the cDNA or gDNA that served as material.

Source study methods: Amplification with reference gene primers provided the estimates of nucleated cell counts. Sequenced by immunoSEQ multiplex PCR; TCRdb stores in-frame clones only, minus some. From that table come the V and J calls and clone size; the DNA was used to work out D and trimming. The sample lists some 180,000 clones; approximately 85% were seen once. CDR3 length: 15 amino acids. V was shortened by 2 bases and J by 3 bases, with 10 bases between the two germline ends. Germline CDR1 and CDR2: MGHRA and YSYEKL. This chain links TRBV4-1 with TRBJ2-2; D possibly corresponds to TRBD1 (5 bases). The source of this sequence is a woman aged 55-75 years with acute or convalescent COVID-19. Sequenced: peripheral blood. CDR3 nucleotides: TGCGCCAGCAGCCAACGAAGCAGGGACACCGGGGAGCTGTTTTTT. Its translation is CASSQRSRDTGELFF.